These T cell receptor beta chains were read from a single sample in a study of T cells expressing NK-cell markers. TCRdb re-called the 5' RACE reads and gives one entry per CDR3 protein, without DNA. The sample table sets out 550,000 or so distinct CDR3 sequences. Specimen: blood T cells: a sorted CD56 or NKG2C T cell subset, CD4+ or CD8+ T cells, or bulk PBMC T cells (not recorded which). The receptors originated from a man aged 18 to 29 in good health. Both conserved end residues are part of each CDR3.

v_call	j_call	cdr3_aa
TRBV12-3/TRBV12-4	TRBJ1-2	CASSFIGSRYTF
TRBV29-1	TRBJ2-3	CSAAYTDTQYF
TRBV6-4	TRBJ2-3	CASSAGTSVSTDTQYF
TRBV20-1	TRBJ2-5	CSAGERAWAQETQYF
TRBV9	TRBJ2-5	CASSFRPTSLETQYF
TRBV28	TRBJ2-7	CATNGAQSSYEQYF
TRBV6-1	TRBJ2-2	CASRDQGLAAGELFF
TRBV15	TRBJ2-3	CATASSGKTDTQYF
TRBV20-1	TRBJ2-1	CSARRGQGFNEQFF
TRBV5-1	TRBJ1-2	CASSFPGTGNGYTF
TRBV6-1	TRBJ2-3	CASSNGRGESTDTQYF
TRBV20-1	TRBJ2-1	CSALDYSTILNEQFF
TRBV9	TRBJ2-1	CASSVVLGTSGTNEQFF
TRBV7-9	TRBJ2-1	CASSSSRQGVAYNEQFF
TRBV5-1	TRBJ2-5	CASTGGLAGVGETQYF
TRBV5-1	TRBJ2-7	CASSFDRAEQYF
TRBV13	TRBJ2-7	CASSLSGLNEQYF
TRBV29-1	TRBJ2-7	CSVSKTTGGVEQYF